Below are 26 T cell receptor beta chains sequenced from a single sample in a study of molecular identifiers for immune sequencing clone quantification. TCRdb used MiXCR to reprocess the PCR reads, holding one entry per CDR3 protein. This sample yields about half a million distinct CDR3 sequences, of which roughly 23% are seen a single time; about 0.8% belongs to the top ten. The source material was naive CD8+ T cells from blood, with Jurkat cell RNA spiked in. Regarding subset: FACS-sorted CD8+CD4-CCR7+CD45RA+ naive T cells. The receptors come from a human donor in good health. Some libraries in this study had Jurkat cell RNA spiked in.

This clonotype showed up many times. The chain couples TRBV27 to TRBJ2-7; D unresolved. V gave up 3 bases and J gave up 2 bases, with 11 bases separating them. The CDR3 loop spans 14 amino acids. Germline CDR1 reads MNHEY; CDR2 reads SMNVEV (reference sequence). The CDR3 region is CASSFSPGAYEQYF. As DNA, the CDR3 is TGTGCCAGCAGTTTCTCACCCGGCGCCTACGAGCAGTACTTC.

On this clonotype: Since a much larger clone is just one base distant, this may be a read error. Because the CDR3 is missing its conserved closing phenylalanine or tryptophan, this is likely a read error. The gene calls are TRBV30 and TRBJ1-5; D is unresolved. This CDR3 is 13 amino acids long. Trimming took off 4 bases at V and 7 bases at J, with 14 bases between the two ends. Per the germline V gene, CDR1 is GTSNPN and CDR2 is SVGIG (reference sequence). CDR3 residues: CAWNSGPWQPQHL. The CDR3 nucleotides read TGTGCCTGGAATTCGGGCCCATGGCAGCCCCAGCATCTT.

This clonotype showed up just a few times. The chain combines TRBV5-1 with TRBJ2-2; D is unresolved. V was clipped by 2 bases and J by 6 bases, with 8 bases between them. Germline lookup yields CDR1 SGHRS and CDR2 YFSETQ. This CDR3 contains 13 residues. CDR3 region: CASSFRLSGELFF. CDR3 DNA: TGCGCCAGCAGCTTCCGACTGTCCGGGGAGCTGTTTTTT. Based on the CDR3 plus reference TRBV5-1 and TRBJ2-2, the full variable domain is KAGVTQTPRYLIKTRGQQVTLSCSPISGHRSVSWYQQTPGQGLQFLFEYFSETQRNKGNFPGRFSGRQFSNSRSEMNVSTLELGDSALYLCASSFRLSGELFFGEGSRLTVL.

This clonotype was seen many times. The CDR3 nucleotides read TGTGCCAGCAGCGCACAGGGCACCTACGAGCAGTACTTC. It encodes CASSAQGTYEQYF. The genes are TRBV7-9 and TRBJ2-7, with TRBD1 as a possible D gene (6 bases). This CDR3 has 13 residues. V was clipped by 5 bases and J by 2 bases, with 10 bases between them. Germline V gives CDR1 SEHNR, CDR2 FQNEAQ (reference sequence).

J is TRBJ1-2 and V is TRBV5-5; maybe TRBD1 (5 bases). The CDR3 spans 17 residues. The V gene lost 4 bases and the J gene lost 0 bases, with 19 bases spanning the gap. Germline loops: CDR1 SGHKS, CDR2 YYEKEE (reference sequence). The CDR3 coding sequence is TGTGCCAGCAGCGAGGAAGAGGCGGGGCGACCTAACTATGGCTACACCTTC. Its translation: CASSEEEAGRPNYGYTF.

This clonotype was recorded a few times. This sequence joins TRBV19 and TRBJ1-4, with a possible D match to TRBD1 (5 bases). This CDR3 spans 14 amino acids. V lost 1 base, J lost 8 bases, and 11 bases lay in between. In germline, CDR1 is LNHDA, CDR2 SQIVND (reference sequence). In DNA form, the CDR3 reads TGTGCCAGTAGTATAGCCCTTAGGGGAGAAAAACTGTTTTTT. Its protein is CASSIALRGEKLFF.

The V and J genes are TRBV27 and TRBJ2-3; D might be TRBD1 or TRBD2, each matching 5 bases. Per the germline V gene, CDR1 is MNHEY and CDR2 is SMNVEV (reference sequence). With 1 base removed from V and 6 bases from J, the gap between germline ends came to 11 bases. The CDR3 totals 14 residues. The CDR3 spells CASSLLRDRDTQYF. CDR3 sequence (DNA): TGTGCCAGCAGTTTATTAAGGGACCGGGATACGCAGTATTTT.

This clonotype appeared many times. The rearrangement joins TRBV14 to TRBJ2-7, with TRBD1 as a possible D gene (5 bases). With 2 bases removed from V and 5 bases from J, the gap between germline ends came to 13 bases. The CDR3 is 14 amino acids. Germline-derived CDR1 and CDR2 are SGHDN and FVKESK. The CDR3 here is CASSQNPGSHEQYF. The CDR3 DNA sequence: TGTGCCAGCAGCCAAAACCCAGGGTCCCACGAGCAGTACTTC. The full variable domain, completed using reference TRBV14 and TRBJ2-7, is EAGVTQFPSHSVIEKGQTVTLRCDPISGHDNLYWYRRVMGKEIKFLLHFVKESKQDESGMPNNRFLAERTGGTYSTLKVQPAELEDSGVYFCASSQNPGSHEQYFGPGTRLTVT.

This clonotype came up a few times. The chain has TRBV7-2 and TRBJ1-2; 8 bases fit TRBD1. In germline, CDR1 is SGHTA, CDR2 FQGNSA. The junction had 9 bases not matched to a gene; V was cut back by 5 bases and J by 13 bases. CDR3 length: 12 residues. The CDR3 region is CASSTAGGACTF. The CDR3 DNA sequence: TGTGCCAGCAGCACAGCAGGGGGCGCCTGCACCTTC.

The V call is TRBV29-1, the J call TRBJ2-7, with 11 bases matching TRBD1. The V and J ends lost 1 base and 3 bases, in that order; junction bases with no gene match: 2. The length of the CDR3 is 14 residues. The V gene's germline CDR1 is SQVTM and CDR2 ANQGSEA. CDR3 protein: CSVEGGTGGYEQYF. Written as DNA, the CDR3 is TGCAGCGTTGAAGGTGGGACAGGGGGCTACGAGCAGTACTTC.

This clonotype was picked up one time. A much larger clone sits a single nucleotide away, making a read error possible. The CDR3 DNA is TGTGCCAGCAGGAAAGTGGGGTATAGCAATCAGCCCCAGCATTTT. This translates into CASRKVGYSNQPQHF. This chain uses TRBV12-3 or TRBV12-4 with TRBJ1-5; D not resolved. This CDR3 is built from 15 residues. V was shortened by 6 bases and J by 0 bases, with 12 bases between the two germline ends.

This clonotype was seen at least ten times. V usage is TRBV12-3 or TRBV12-4 and J usage is TRBJ2-4; possible D gene TRBD1, 5 bases. This CDR3 is built from 15 residues. Trimming removed 3 bases from V and 6 bases from J, with 15 bases in between. This CDR3 is CASSFDRGAGNIQYF. The CDR3 nucleotides are TGTGCCAGCAGTTTCGACAGAGGAGCAGGAAACATTCAGTACTTC.

The genes are TRBV12-3 or TRBV12-4 and TRBJ2-2; TRBD2 might be the D (6 bases). The V end was cut by 9 bases, the J end by 5 bases, with 13 bases between. The CDR3 loop spans 13 amino acids. The CDR3 sequence is CASEEGSTGELFF. For the CDR3, the DNA is TGTGCCAGTGAGGAGGGGTCGACCGGGGAGCTGTTTTTT.

To note about this clonotype: A much more abundant neighbour one base away suggests this may be a read error. The chain uses TRBV30 and TRBJ1-1; tentative D call: TRBD1 (5 bases). The CDR3 is made up of 12 amino acids. CDR1 GTSNPN and CDR2 SVGIG come from the germline V gene (reference sequence). CDR3: CVFSGLNTEAFF. For the CDR3, the DNA is TGTGTCTTTTCGGGACTTAACACTGAAGCTTTCTTT.

A note on this clonotype: One junction end disagrees with the germline gene, perhaps due to a read error. The chain links TRBV5-3 to TRBJ2-2; D perhaps matches TRBD1 (7 bases). TRBV5-3 is an open reading frame whose function is uncertain. The CDR3 runs 14 residues. The CDR3 protein is CASSWTGNTGGLFF. CDR3 sequence (DNA): TGTGCCAGCAGCTGGACAGGCAACACCGGGGGGCTGTTTTTT.

This sequence joins TRBV30 and TRBJ1-1, with D perhaps TRBD1 (5 bases). Germline V lookup: CDR1 GTSNPN, CDR2 SVGIG (reference sequence). Between the trimmed V and J ends, which lost 4 bases and 4 bases, there was a span of 13 bases. This CDR3 region has 13 residues. CDR3 loop: CAWKGRLSTEAFF. The CDR3 DNA sequence: TGTGCCTGGAAGGGACGGTTGAGCACTGAAGCTTTCTTT.

In its sample, this clonotype was seen many times. V gene TRBV30 combines with J gene TRBJ1-2; D remains ambiguous. The V gene's germline CDR1 is GTSNPN and CDR2 SVGIG (reference sequence). Trimming left V 2 bases short and J 2 bases short, with 12 bases between. This CDR3 is 14 amino acids long. The CDR3 reads CAWSSDVQNYGYTF. The DNA of the CDR3 is TGTGCCTGGAGTTCGGACGTACAAAACTATGGCTACACCTTC.

The table lists this clonotype with a count of one. This sequence may be a read error, since a much larger clone differs from it by one base. The CDR3 spells CGASEGQPYEQYF. CDR3 DNA sequence: TGCGGTGCTAGCGAGGGACAGCCCTACGAGCAGTACTTC. The genes are TRBV20-1 and TRBJ2-7, with D perhaps matching TRBD1 (7 bases). Germline CDR1 is DFQATT and CDR2 is SNEGSKA (reference sequence). The CDR3 covers 13 residues.

This rearrangement joins TRBV6-2 or TRBV6-3 to TRBJ2-1; D perhaps matches TRBD2 (5 bases). The CDR3 is 15 residues long. V gave up 7 bases and J gave up 0 bases, with 13 bases separating them. Per germline, CDR1 MNHEY and CDR2 SVGEGT. This CDR3 reads CASIDGVVSYNEQFF. In DNA, the CDR3 is TGTGCCAGCATCGACGGGGTAGTCTCCTACAATGAGCAGTTCTTC.

With regard to this clonotype: A read error may be the cause here, since a much bigger clone is one base away. CDR3 nucleotide sequence: TGTGCCAGCAGCTTGTCTGCCAAAAGCATTCAGTACTTC. This gives the protein CASSLSAKSIQYF. The V and J genes are TRBV13 and TRBJ2-4; D remains ambiguous. Germline V CDR1 and CDR2: PRHDT, FYEKMQ (reference sequence). The CDR3 contains 13 residues.

This clonotype was observed a few times. The V gene is TRBV12-3 or TRBV12-4, the J gene TRBJ1-6; D remains unclear. This CDR3 has 17 amino acids. The V end lost 0 bases, the J end lost 5 bases, and 14 bases lay between the germline ends. The CDR3 reads CASSLAIRTDNNSPLHF. CDR3 bases: TGTGCCAGCAGTTTAGCTATTCGGACGGATAATAATTCACCCCTCCACTTT.

There are a few counts of this clonotype. The V call is TRBV7-2, the J call TRBJ2-1; 7 nucleotides match TRBD2. With 1 base clipped from V and 0 bases from J, the junction kept 6 bases outside the gene matches. CDR3 length equals 17 residues. Germline V gives CDR1 SGHTA, CDR2 FQGNSA. CDR3 in DNA: TGTGCCAGCAGCTTAGATTTGGGACTAAGCTCCTACAATGAGCAGTTCTTC. Protein sequence: CASSLDLGLSSYNEQFF.

This rearrangement joins TRBV6-1 to TRBJ2-7; possibly TRBD2 for D (5 bases). Germline V lookup: CDR1 MNHNS, CDR2 SASEGT. V was cut by 0 bases and J by 5 bases, with 23 bases left in between. This CDR3 has 18 residues. The CDR3 region has the DNA TGTGCCAGCAGTGAAGCCCGTTACCGACTCGGGGAAGAAGACGAGCAGTACTTC. It is translated as CASSEARYRLGEEDEQYF.

This clonotype was recorded a few times. The chain couples TRBV12-3 or TRBV12-4 to TRBJ1-2; 8 nucleotides agree with TRBD1. The CDR3 is 13 amino acids. The V and J ends lost 6 bases and 4 bases, in that order; junction bases with no gene match: 4. The CDR3 bases are TGTGCCAGCAGAGACGGGACAGGCTATGGCTACACCTTC. This encodes CASRDGTGYGYTF.

Regarding this clonotype: This may come from a read error, since a much larger clone is one base off. The CDR3 reads CASSPGPQAKDIQYF. The CDR3 region has the DNA TGTGCCAGCAGCCCGGGACCGCAAGCCAAAGACATTCAGTACTTC. The chain recombines TRBV13 with TRBJ2-4, with D perhaps TRBD1 or TRBD2 (5 bases each). The germline gives CDR1 PRHDT, CDR2 FYEKMQ (reference sequence). The CDR3 is 15 residues long. The whole variable domain, remainder taken from reference TRBV13 and TRBJ2-4, is AAGVIQSPRHLIKEKRETATLKCYPIPRHDTVYWYQQGPGQDPQFLISFYEKMQSDKGSIPDRFSAQQFSDYHSELNMSSLELGDSALYFCASSPGPQAKDIQYFGAGTRLSVL.

This clonotype showed up just a few times. The V gene is TRBV12-3 or TRBV12-4, the J gene TRBJ1-2; D uncertain. The CDR3 is 14 amino acids. V lost 2 bases to trimming and J lost 6 bases, with 13 bases between them. In DNA form, the CDR3 reads TGTGCCAGCAGTTTAATGGGTCTCGTCGATGGCTACACCTTC. Translation: CASSLMGLVDGYTF.